The rows below give T cell receptor beta chains drawn from one sample of a study of T-cell reconstitution after alpha-beta-depleted transplantation in children. TCRdb reanalysed the PCR reads using MiXCR and keeps one entry per CDR3 protein. In the table there are about 980,000 distinct CDR3 sequences, about 26% of which are singletons. Sequences were derived from PBMCs, mostly from graft donor cells, sampled 360 days after TCRalphabeta/CD19-depleted stem cell transplant. These receptors came from a boy under two years old who had a stem cell transplant for SCID, so the T cells may come from the graft donor. Both conserved end residues are part of each CDR3. The D gene is left open where the match is weak. Rows may omit the clone size; those that give it use once, few, many or a size class.

v_gene	abundance	j_gene	d_gene	CDR3nt	CDR3aa
TRBV5-6	.	TRBJ2-5	TRBD1	TGTGCCAGCAGCTTGTACAGGGGGGAGACCCAGTACTTC	CASSLYRGETQYF
TRBV10-3	few	TRBJ2-3	TRBD2	TGTGCCATCAGCGAGCCGGGACTAGCCCCACCCGCAGCGGGGACAGATACGCAGTATTTT	CAISEPGLAPPAAGTDTQYF
TRBV2	few	TRBJ2-7	TRBD1	TGTGCCAGCAGTGAGTGGGACAGGGATGAGTACGAGCAGTACTTC	CASSEWDRDEYEQYF
TRBV4-3	.	TRBJ2-3	.	TGCGCCAGCAGCCAAGATCGGGGCGAACTAGATACGCAGTATTTT	CASSQDRGELDTQYF
TRBV6-5	few	TRBJ1-1	.	TGTGCCAGCAGTTCCTGGAAGGGACGGGGCACTGAAGCTTTCTTT	CASSSWKGRGTEAFF
TRBV7-9	few	TRBJ2-1	TRBD1	TGTGCCAGCAGCTCCCCATTTAAGGGGGCCAATGAGCAGTTCTTC	CASSSPFKGANEQFF
TRBV15	few	TRBJ2-3	TRBD1	TGTGCCACCAGCAGACCGACAGGGTGGACAGATACGCAGTATTTT	CATSRPTGWTDTQYF
TRBV29-1	.	TRBJ2-3	TRBD2	TGCAGCGTTGGGGGAGGGCTAGATACGCAGTATTTT	CSVGGGLDTQYF
TRBV29-1	.	TRBJ1-2	.	TGCAGCGCCGGGGAATTGGATGGCTACACCTTC	CSAGELDGYTF
TRBV6-5	few	TRBJ2-1	.	TGTGCCAGCAGTTACCGAGGTGGGGGGCCGTACAATGAGCAGTTCTTC	CASSYRGGGPYNEQFF
TRBV9	.	TRBJ2-7	TRBD1	TGTGCCAGCAGCGCGGGACAGGGGGGACCCTACGAGCAGTACTTC	CASSAGQGGPYEQYF
TRBV7-9	.	TRBJ1-1	.	TGTGCCAGCTACCCGACAGGAAGAATGAACACTGAAGCTTTCTTT	CASYPTGRMNTEAFF
TRBV12-3/TRBV12-4	few	TRBJ2-2	TRBD2	TGTGCCAGCAGTGGGACTAGCGTCACCGGGGAGCTGTTTTTT	CASSGTSVTGELFF
TRBV5-1	few	TRBJ2-2	.	TGCGCCAGCAGGGGAGACTACAGGTTCCAGGGGGAGCTGTTTTTT	CASRGDYRFQGELFF
TRBV20-1	few	TRBJ2-5	TRBD2	TGCAGTGCTCCTCCCGGGACTAGCGGGGTAGAGACCCAGTACTTC	CSAPPGTSGVETQYF
TRBV9	many	TRBJ2-1	TRBD1	TGTGCCAGCAGCGTAGAGGGGGCTTCGAACAATGAGCAGTTCTTC	CASSVEGASNNEQFF
TRBV5-1	few	TRBJ2-1	.	TGCGCCAGCAGCTTTGGCGGGGCACAATACAATGAGCAGTTCTTC	CASSFGGAQYNEQFF
TRBV4-2	.	TRBJ1-6	.	TGTGCCAGCAGCCAGGGACTCATAGAGGTGAATTCACCCCTCCACTTT	CASSQGLIEVNSPLHF
TRBV20-1	.	TRBJ1-3	.	TGCAGTGGTCGGGACGCCTCTGGAAACACCATATATTTT	CSGRDASGNTIYF
TRBV27	many	TRBJ2-3	.	TGTGCCAGCAGTTTCTCCCATGAGGGCACAGATACGCAGTATTTT	CASSFSHEGTDTQYF
TRBV5-1	few	TRBJ2-5	.	TGCGCCAGCAGCTTGGCCGGGAGCCTGGGGGAGACCCAGTACTTC	CASSLAGSLGETQYF
TRBV12-3/TRBV12-4	.	TRBJ2-5	.	TGTGCCAGCAGTTTTTATGGGGGAGACCGGGAGACCCAGTACTTC	CASSFYGGDRETQYF
TRBV5-5	.	TRBJ2-1	TRBD1	TGTGCCAGCAGCTTGAATAGTGGACAGGGCCCCTACAATGAGCAGTTCTTC	CASSLNSGQGPYNEQFF
TRBV6-1	.	TRBJ1-2	TRBD1	TGTGCCAGCTCCTCGACAGGGAAAGGAGTTGGCTACACCTTC	CASSSTGKGVGYTF
TRBV5-1	.	TRBJ1-1	.	TGCGCCAGCAGCTTGGGGACTCTAAGAACAACCGAAGCTTTCTTT	CASSLGTLRTTEAFF
TRBV4-3	.	TRBJ2-5	.	TGCGCCAGCAGCCAAGAGTGGGGGGAGACCCAGTACTTC	CASSQEWGETQYF
TRBV6-2/TRBV6-3	few	TRBJ2-1	TRBD2	TGTGCCAGCAGCTTCGAAGCGGGGAACTACAATGAGCAGTTCTTC	CASSFEAGNYNEQFF
TRBV4-2	.	TRBJ2-2	.	TGTGCCAGCAGCCAGAGCAAGTACACCGGGGAGCTGTTTTTT	CASSQSKYTGELFF
TRBV5-8	few	TRBJ2-1	.	TGTGCCAGCAGCCCATACCTGGCAGGGTCAGGCGATGAGCAGTTCTTC	CASSPYLAGSGDEQFF
TRBV9	.	TRBJ2-3	TRBD1	TGTGCCAGCAGCGTAGATGGGACAGGGACAGATACGCAGTATTTT	CASSVDGTGTDTQYF
TRBV5-1	.	TRBJ2-7	.	TGCGCCAGCACCCCTTCCTGGGGCTCCTACGAGCAGTACTTC	CASTPSWGSYEQYF
TRBV27	.	TRBJ2-6	.	TGTGCCAGCAGTTGGGGATCCTCTGGGGCCAACGTCCTGACTTTC	CASSWGSSGANVLTF
TRBV19	few	TRBJ2-7	.	TGTGCCAGTAGTGAGCTATCCAAATCCTACGAGCAGTACTTC	CASSELSKSYEQYF
TRBV6-1	.	TRBJ2-2	TRBD1	TGTGCCAGCACTCACGGGGACAGGGACACCGGGGAGCTGTTTTTT	CASTHGDRDTGELFF
TRBV4-2	.	TRBJ2-1	TRBD2	TGTGCCAGCAGCCCCCCGGGACTAGCGGGGGGAGGTCCTAGGAATGAGCAGTTCTTC	CASSPPGLAGGGPRNEQFF
TRBV5-6	few	TRBJ2-1	TRBD2	TGTGCCAGCGTCGCCGGGACTAGTCTCAATGAGCAGTTCTTC	CASVAGTSLNEQFF
TRBV11-2	.	TRBJ2-1	TRBD2	TGTGCCAGCAGCTTAGGGGGGAGGGAGTTCTTC	CASSLGGREFF
TRBV12-3/TRBV12-4	many	TRBJ2-3	TRBD1	TGCGCCTCCCGGGACAGAGGCACAGATACGCAGTATTTT	CASRDRGTDTQYF
TRBV6-2/TRBV6-3	.	TRBJ2-5	TRBD1	TGTGCCAGCAGTTACCCGACAGGGCGGGAAGAGACCCAGTACTTC	CASSYPTGREETQYF
TRBV7-2	few	TRBJ2-5	.	TGTGCCAGCAGCTTCCCGGGACTGGACAAAGAGACCCAGTACTTC	CASSFPGLDKETQYF
TRBV11-1	.	TRBJ2-1	.	TGTGCCAGCAGCTTACGTTCCTCCTTCGGGAATGAGCAGTTCTTC	CASSLRSSFGNEQFF
TRBV20-1	.	TRBJ2-5	TRBD2	TGCAGTGCTAGAGGAAGGGAGCGGGGTGGGGAGACCCAGTACTTC	CSARGRERGGETQYF
TRBV12-3/TRBV12-4	few	TRBJ1-1	.	TGTGCCAGCACCACGACAGTGAACACTGAAGCTTTCTTT	CASTTTVNTEAFF